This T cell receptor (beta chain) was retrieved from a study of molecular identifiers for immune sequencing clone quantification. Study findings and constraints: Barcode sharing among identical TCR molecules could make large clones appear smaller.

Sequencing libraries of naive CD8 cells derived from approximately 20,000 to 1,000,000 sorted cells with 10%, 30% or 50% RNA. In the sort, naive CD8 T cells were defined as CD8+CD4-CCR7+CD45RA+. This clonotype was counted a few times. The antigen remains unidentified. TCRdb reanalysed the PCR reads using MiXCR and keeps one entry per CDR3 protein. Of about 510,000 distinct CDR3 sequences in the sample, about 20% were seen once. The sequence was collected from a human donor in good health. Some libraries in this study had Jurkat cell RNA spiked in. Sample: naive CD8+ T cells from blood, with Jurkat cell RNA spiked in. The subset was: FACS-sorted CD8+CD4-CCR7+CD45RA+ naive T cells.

The CDR3 sequence is CASSNERLYEQYF. CDR3 DNA: TGTGCCAGCAGCAACGAGCGGCTCTACGAGCAGTACTTC. The chain carries TRBV11-2 and TRBJ2-7; a possible D gene is TRBD2 (5 bases). The length of the CDR3 is 13 residues. Germline CDR1 is SGHAT and CDR2 is FQNNGV. Trimming pared 5 bases from V and 3 bases from J, leaving 11 bases between.